This T cell receptor beta chain was sequenced for a study of blood T cells in healthy people across ages. The authors ran a second PCR of 7 to 11 cycles using a sample-barcoded 5' primer and a J-beta primer mix. TCRdb re-called the 5' RACE reads through MiXCR, storing one row per CDR3 protein. The table includes 1.5 million to 2 million distinct CDR3 sequences, 49% detected once. Germline V gives CDR1 SGHDN, CDR2 FVKESK. The V and J ends lost 4 bases and 8 bases, in that order; junction bases with no gene match: 14. CDR3 length: 16 residues. This receptor was obtained from a woman aged 40-49 years in good health. The rearrangement joins TRBV14 to TRBJ2-1, with 7 positions matching TRBD2. Source material: blood. CDR3 sequence reads: CASSPQHGGITYEQFF. In DNA form, the CDR3 reads TGTGCCAGCAGCCCCCAGCACGGGGGGATTACTTATGAGCAGTTCTTC.